This entry concerns a single T cell receptor (beta chain). Its antigen remains unknown. Isolated RNA was reverse transcribed in full, so expressed TCRB transcripts were sequenced. The read count averaged around 4 million across naive, central memory and regulatory T cell samples. The repertoire was sequenced with immunoSEQ multiplex PCR; TCRdb's copy has only in-frame clones and lacks some. This table holds 600,000 or so clones, around 12% found once. The ends were cut back, 5 bases at V and 6 bases at J, with 13 bases in the middle. CDR1 SGHTA and CDR2 FQGNSA come from the germline V gene. This CDR3 region has 13 residues. This record belongs to a study of beta chain features in type 1 diabetes. In the study overall: Patients shared similar age, gender and cell yields with healthy donors. The study, taken as a whole, reports: Researchers report that Type 1 diabetes patients had moderately but significantly shorter TCRB CDR3s across all four CD4+ subsets. PCR might show a preference for shorter templates, equally across patients and controls. Relative to healthy donors, patients appeared to have naive, central memory and Treg TCRB repertoires that were more similar.

Sequencing was carried out using naive CD4+ T cells from blood. The TCR comes from a man in his thirties or forties with type 1 diabetes. The V gene is TRBV7-2, the J gene TRBJ2-5, with D perhaps given as TRBD1 or TRBD2 (5 bases each). CDR3 in amino acids: CASSLGRPQTQYF. For the CDR3, the DNA is TGTGCCAGCAGCCTGGGACGCCCTCAGACCCAGTACTTC.